Listed below are T cell receptor beta chains from one sample, sequenced in a study of blood T cell repertoires in COVID-19. Measured with immunoSEQ multiplex PCR; TCRdb has only the in-frame clones, and not every one. The repertoire holds fewer than 200,000 clones, with around four fifths as singletons. The sample consisted of PBMCs or T cells enriched from blood (not recorded which). These receptors originate from a woman in her fifties or sixties who had recovered from COVID-19. The conserved cysteine and the conserved F or W are not part of the CDR3 here. Part of the rows lack a size; the others show once, few, many or a class for expanded clones.

>TRBJ2-7|.|TRBV28
ASSFSGEGISYEQY
>TRBJ1-4|.|TRBV2
ASSEAQGGGGKLF
>TRBJ2-1|.|TRBV28
ASSTSGLLPGEQF
>TRBJ1-1|once|TRBV6-5
ASSSGVLNTEAF
>TRBJ2-2|.|TRBV19
ASIGTGVRTGELF
>TRBJ2-5|.|TRBV5-1
ASNGASGRTQETQY
>TRBJ1-1|.|TRBV19
AAQGALNTEAF
>TRBJ2-7|.|TRBV9
ASSVGTGKSYEQY
>TRBJ2-1|.|TRBV2
ASRLRASGSNEQF
>TRBJ2-1|.|TRBV7-9
ASSLGRYEQF
>TRBJ2-5|.|TRBV3-1/TRBV3-2
ASSHGTSGETQY
>TRBJ1-6|.|TRBV10-2
ASSPDRNVSPLH
>TRBJ1-1|.|TRBV28
ASSGGWSTEAF
>TRBJ2-3|.|TRBV19
ASSIRAGVSDTQY
>TRBJ2-3|.|TRBV15
ATSIGGSGRADTQY
>TRBJ2-1|.|TRBV6-2/TRBV6-3
ASSYSTRGGRAFRNEQF
>TRBJ2-3|.|TRBV24-1
ATKVRAGGADTQY
>TRBJ1-2|once|TRBV27
ASAPGSGYGYT
>TRBJ1-4|few|TRBV5-1
ASSSTGTGNEKLF
>TRBJ2-1|once|TRBV15
ATSRDRGGNEQF
>TRBJ2-3|.|TRBV7-8
ASSLNRGGTDTQY
>TRBJ1-3|.|TRBV5-5
ASSLRAGNTIY
>TRBJ1-2|.|TRBV9
ASSARPGSYGYT
>TRBJ2-7|.|TRBV5-8
ASKGQSDYEQY
>TRBJ1-2|.|TRBV15
ATTPDRNLYGYT
>TRBJ1-2|.|TRBV4-3
ASSQGIGTYGYT
>TRBJ2-7|.|TRBV6-5
ASSYSGGFPYEQY
>TRBJ1-2|.|TRBV28
ASTAGGRSGYT
>TRBJ2-2|.|TRBV5-1
ASSLSGDQTGELF